This T cell receptor (beta chain) was documented in a study of cytomegalovirus exposure and HLA in healthy donors. The PCR made use of 60 Vbeta and 13 Jbeta primers. Using immunoSEQ multiplex PCR, the repertoire was profiled, and TCRdb retains in-frame clones only, with some absent. The data show approximately 210,000 clones, over 60% seen once. Of note for this clone: Its antigen is currently unknown.

V lost 5 bases, J lost 8 bases, and 18 bases lay in between. In germline, CDR1 is MNHEY, CDR2 SMNVEV (reference sequence). This CDR3 has 15 residues. General study results and limits: DRB1 had the most TCR associations and HLA-C the fewest, a later analysis found, with rates varying by HLA locus. Sequencing depth across donors, presence/absence analyses assumed, was roughly uniform.

This clonotype originated in a male donor in good health and CMV-seronegative. The chain couples TRBV27 to TRBJ1-4; D is unresolved. The sample consisted of PBMCs. The CDR3 region has the DNA TGTGCCAGCAGTCTAGTGGGTAGAGAGAAAGAAAAACTGTTTTTT. Translating gives CASSLVGREKEKLFF.